Described below is a single TCR beta chain sequence and its context. Its antigen is currently unknown. The data were taken from a study of cytomegalovirus exposure and HLA in healthy donors. General study points: Sequencing likely produced, as an artifact, a cluster of highly shared sequence variants.

It was with 60 Vbeta and 13 Jbeta primers that the PCR ran. Produced via immunoSEQ multiplex PCR; TCRdb's table is partial and in-frame only. Among about 85,000 clones listed, over 70% were seen once. Germline values: CDR1 MNHNS, CDR2 SASEGT. The length of the CDR3 is 15 residues. V was trimmed by 7 bases and J by 3 bases, leaving 15 bases between them. The V and J genes are TRBV6-1 and TRBJ1-4; D is unresolved. The receptor was isolated from a woman aged 50 to 60 in good health and CMV-seropositive. Sequencing was done on a sample of PBMCs. DNA for the CDR3: TGTGCCAGCACGTGGTCCGGGGATTCTAATGAAAAACTGTTTTTT. Amino acid sequence: CASTWSGDSNEKLFF.